This TCR beta chain was recorded in a study of shared clonotypes between healthy human individuals. General study results and limits: It was only blood that was sampled, and tissue repertoires likely differ.

The CDR3 is 15 residues long. V was clipped by 0 bases and J by 4 bases; unmatched bases: 1. The germline gives CDR1 SGHVS, CDR2 FQNEAQ. The input for sorted-subset replicate PCRs was around 0.2 ug DNA, 30,000 or so T cell genomes. Here immunoSEQ multiplex PCR was the method, and the copy in TCRdb shows in-frame clones only, minus some. The sample carries roughly 2.1 million clones, 85% to 95% recorded once. CD45RO-negative cells were positively selected for CCR7, leaving out terminally differentiated effector memory CD45RA+ cells. As concerns this clone: Its antigen is not identified.

Sequenced input: naive CD8+ T cells from PBMCs. The receptor comes from a man younger than 35 in good health. Some clones in this sample may be carry-over from other donors' samples. The V gene is TRBV7-8, the J gene TRBJ1-1; 11 nucleotides align to TRBD1. The CDR3: CASSLAGTGGTEAFF. As DNA, the CDR3 is TGTGCCAGCAGCTTAGCCGGGACAGGGGGCACTGAAGCTTTCTTT. The variable domain in full, with the rest retrieved from reference TRBV7-8 and TRBJ1-1, is GAGVSQSPRYKVAKRGQDVALRCDPISGHVSLFWYQQALGQGPEFLTYFQNEAQLDKSGLPSDRFFAERPEGSVSTLKIQRTQQEDSAVYLCASSLAGTGGTEAFFGQGTRLTVV.